This T cell receptor (beta chain) originates from a study of blood T cell repertoires in COVID-19. Libraries were prepared by immunoSEQ multiplex PCR; TCRdb keeps only in-frame clonotypes and omits some of them. This table has around 460,000 clones, approximately 90% appearing once. The Seattle patients joined while their infection was active and were tracked longitudinally afterward. Material for sequencing was peripheral blood. This sequence was found in a man younger than 30 with COVID-19, enrolled during active disease.

The CDR3 bases are TGTGCCAGCAGCGGCGGGACTAGCGGCTACGAGCAGTACTTC. Translated: CASSGGTSGYEQYF. The J gene is TRBJ2-7, the V gene TRBV11-2, with 11 bases identical to TRBD2. The CDR3 runs 14 residues. J was trimmed by 3 bases and V by 5 bases; bases with no gene match: 3. CDR1 and CDR2 from the germline V gene are SGHAT and FQNNGV.